These 27 T cell receptor beta chains were all obtained from the same sample, sequenced in a study of T cell changes during pregnancy in multiple sclerosis. Here immunoSEQ multiplex PCR was the method, and the copy in TCRdb shows in-frame clones only, minus some. The sample lists tens of thousands of clones, approximately 90% occurring once. The sequencing used CD4+ T cells from peripheral blood mononuclear cells, collected before pregnancy. The receptors here all came from a female donor with multiple sclerosis, enrolled in a pregnancy study.

The chain carries TRBV2 and TRBJ2-1; TRBD2 matches at 9 bases. V lost 6 bases to trimming and J lost 2 bases; unmatched junction nucleotides: 8. The CDR3 has 16 amino acids. CDR1 and CDR2 (germline): SNHLY, FYNNEI. The CDR3 DNA reads as TGTGCCAGCAGACCTAGGACTAGCGTTACCTACAATGAGCAGTTCTTC. It is translated as CASRPRTSVTYNEQFF.

The chain uses TRBV19 and TRBJ1-1, with TRBD1 matching 9 bases. The germline gives CDR1 LNHDA, CDR2 SQIVND (reference sequence). CDR3 length: 12 residues. The V and J ends lost 6 bases and 11 bases, in that order; junction bases with no gene match: 7. In DNA, the CDR3 is TGTGCCAGTAGCCTGACAGGGGGATTGGCTTTCTTT. Translation gives CASSLTGGLAFF.

V and J are TRBV9 and TRBJ1-1, with D perhaps matching TRBD1 (5 bases). The CDR3 is 14 amino acids. Per germline, CDR1 SGDLS and CDR2 YYNGEE. The V end was cut by 0 bases, the J end by 4 bases, with 10 bases between. The chain's CDR3 is CASSVGEGITEAFF. In DNA, the CDR3 is TGTGCCAGCAGCGTAGGGGAGGGGATCACTGAAGCTTTCTTT.

This chain uses TRBV5-8 with TRBJ1-2; D is ambiguous. The germline CDR1 and CDR2 sequences are SGHTS and YDEGEE. The CDR3 sequence is 14 residues long. V gave up 2 bases and J gave up 1 base, with 9 bases separating them. In nucleotides, the CDR3 is TGTGCCAGCAGCTTTCTTCAGGTTAACTATGGCTACACCTTC. Its translation: CASSFLQVNYGYTF.

This clone has more than one count but fewer than ten. V and J are TRBV30 and TRBJ1-1; D gene ambiguous. V lost 2 bases to trimming and J lost 3 bases, with 16 bases between them. The CDR3 runs to 15 residues. Per germline, CDR1 GTSNPN and CDR2 SVGIG (reference sequence). In DNA, the CDR3 is TGTGCCTGGAGTCAAGACCGCCTCGGGTACACTGAAGCTTTCTTT. Translating it yields CAWSQDRLGYTEAFF.

About this clone: One end of the junction varies from germline; a read error may be responsible. This chain connects TRBV20-1 to TRBJ2-1; 7 nucleotides line up with TRBD2. The germline gives CDR1 DFQATT, CDR2 SNEGSKA (reference sequence). The CDR3 consists of 11 residues. The CDR3 region is CSAKGAGVLLF. As DNA, the CDR3 is TGCAGTGCTAAAGGGGCGGGAGTTTTGCTCTTC.

The rearrangement links TRBV29-1 to TRBJ2-7; D perhaps matches TRBD1 (6 bases). Germline V gene sequence: CDR1 SQVTM, CDR2 ANQGSEA. The V gene lost 8 bases and the J gene lost 5 bases, with 13 bases spanning the gap. The CDR3 consists of 11 residues. The CDR3 DNA follows: TGCAGCTCTATTTACAGGGACGAGCAGTACTTC. Translating it yields CSSIYRDEQYF.

The gene calls are TRBV5-1 and TRBJ2-2; 7 bases are shared with TRBD1. This CDR3 region has 15 residues. Looked up from germline, CDR1 is SGHRS and CDR2 is YFSETQ. V gave up 4 bases and J gave up 4 bases; unmatched junction bases: 7. In nucleotides, the CDR3 is TGCGCCAGCAGCCCCGACAGGGCGGGCACCGGGGAGCTGTTTTTT. Protein product: CASSPDRAGTGELFF. Full variable domain (outside the CDR3, taken from reference TRBV5-1 and TRBJ2-2): KAGVTQTPRYLIKTRGQQVTLSCSPISGHRSVSWYQQTPGQGLQFLFEYFSETQRNKGNFPGRFSGRQFSNSRSEMNVSTLELGDSALYLCASSPDRAGTGELFFGEGSRLTVL.

V gene TRBV6-6 combines with J gene TRBJ1-4, with D possibly matching TRBD1 (5 bases). V lost 5 bases and J lost 8, with 15 bases in between. Per germline, CDR1 MNHNY and CDR2 SVGAGI (reference sequence). This CDR3 has 14 residues. CDR3 protein: CASSSYGGGEKLFF. Here the CDR3 DNA reads TGTGCCAGCAGTAGTTACGGGGGAGGCGAAAAACTGTTTTTT.

The gene calls are TRBV7-9 and TRBJ2-7, with no clear D. From germline, CDR1 is SEHNR and CDR2 FQNEAQ (reference sequence). The V and J ends lost 3 bases and 4 bases respectively, with 16 bases between them. CDR3 length: 15 residues. Here the CDR3 reads CASSFRVGLQYEQYF. The CDR3 DNA sequence: TGTGCCAGCAGCTTCCGGGTCGGGTTGCAGTACGAGCAGTACTTC.

The CDR3 loop reads CASSQTTGGAYEQYF. In nucleotides, the CDR3 is TGTGCCAGCAGCCAAACGACAGGGGGCGCGTACGAGCAGTACTTC. This chain links TRBV11-2 with TRBJ2-7, with 10 bases lining up with TRBD1. CDR1 and CDR2 from the germline V gene are SGHAT and FQNNGV. The V and J ends lost 5 bases and 4 bases, in that order; junction bases with no gene match: 8. The CDR3 runs to 15 residues. Full variable domain (rest looked up from reference TRBV11-2 and TRBJ2-7): EAGVAQSPRYKIIEKRQSVAFWCNPISGHATLYWYQQILGQGPKLLIQFQNNGVVDDSQLPKDRFSAERLKGVDSTLKIQPAKLEDSAVYLCASSQTTGGAYEQYFGPGTRLTVT.

This clone was observed a single time. The J gene is TRBJ2-2, the V gene TRBV18, with 11 positions matching TRBD2. CDR3 length: 17 amino acids. Trimming cost V 4 bases and J 2 bases; bases outside gene matches: 6. The germline V gene has CDR1 KGHSH and CDR2 LQKENI. The CDR3 is CASSRGLAGANTGELFF. CDR3 bases: TGTGCCAGCTCACGAGGACTAGCGGGCGCTAACACCGGGGAGCTGTTTTTT.

This chain joins TRBV30 and TRBJ2-2; D uncertain. Trimming stripped 4 bases from V and 6 bases from J, with 12 bases between. This CDR3 has 13 amino acids. The germline V gene has CDR1 GTSNPN and CDR2 SVGIG (reference sequence). Here the CDR3 reads CAWTQRRAGELFF. As DNA, the CDR3 is TGTGCCTGGACTCAGCGACGAGCCGGGGAGCTGTTTTTT.

The chain joins TRBV7-7 to TRBJ2-1; maybe TRBD2 (6 bases). CDR1 is SSHAT, CDR2 FNYEAQ, per germline (reference sequence). The CDR3 is made up of 16 amino acids. Trimming stripped 0 bases from V and 5 bases from J, with 14 bases between. The CDR3 nucleotides read TGTGCCAGCAGCTTAGCCTCCACAGCGGGCGACAATGAGCAGTTCTTC. Its protein product is CASSLASTAGDNEQFF.

The V gene is TRBV7-2, the J gene TRBJ1-1, with a weak D call TRBD1 (5 bases). Germline CDR1 SGHTA, CDR2 FQGNSA. This CDR3 has 15 residues. V lost 4 bases to trimming and J lost 1 base, with 13 bases between them. The CDR3 sequence is CASSSPGFGNTEAFF. For the CDR3, the DNA is TGTGCCAGCAGCTCCCCAGGGTTCGGGAACACTGAAGCTTTCTTT.

The rearrangement uses TRBV5-6 and TRBJ1-5; tentatively, D is TRBD1 (6 bases). This CDR3 region has 13 residues. Between the trimmed V and J ends, which lost 4 bases and 7 bases, there was a span of 12 bases. Looked up from germline, CDR1 is SGHDT and CDR2 is YYEEEE. The DNA for the CDR3 is TGTGCCAGCAGCAATACAGGGACCCAGCCCCAGCATTTT. Translated, it gives CASSNTGTQPQHF.

The chain recombines TRBV6-5 with TRBJ2-1; the match to TRBD2 covers 7 bases. V gave up 6 bases and J gave up 8 bases; unmatched junction bases: 10. The CDR3 length is 14 residues. Germline V lookup: CDR1 MNHEY, CDR2 SVGAGI. CDR3 in DNA: TGTGCCAGCAGCGGGGGTGCGGGAGTTTATGAGCAGTTCTTC. Amino acids: CASSGGAGVYEQFF.

This chain joins TRBV5-6 and TRBJ1-2; no reliable D call. V lost 2 bases and J 7 bases, leaving 21 bases between the germline ends. Germline assignment: CDR1 SGHDT and CDR2 YYEEEE. The CDR3 contains 16 residues. The CDR3 is CASSFGVSAGSGGYTF. The DNA of the CDR3 is TGTGCCAGCAGCTTCGGGGTTTCCGCTGGTAGTGGTGGCTACACCTTC.

The V call is TRBV28, the J call TRBJ1-2; TRBD1 agrees at 8 bases. The junction had 5 bases not matched to a gene; V was cut back by 7 bases and J by 1 base. CDR3 length equals 14 residues. Germline V gene data show CDR1 as MDHEN and CDR2 as SYDVKM. CDR3 sequence: CASTRQGINYGYTF. Written as DNA, the CDR3 is TGTGCCAGCACCAGACAGGGGATTAACTATGGCTACACCTTC.

V is TRBV27 and J is TRBJ2-2; 11 nucleotides line up with TRBD2. V trimming: 3 bases; J trimming: 5 bases; junction bases outside the gene matches: 2. This CDR3 comprises 15 residues. Germline V CDR1 and CDR2: MNHEY, SMNVEV (reference sequence). CDR3 nucleotide sequence: TGTGCCAGCAGTTTGTTAGCGGGAGGGACCGGGGAGCTGTTTTTT. This sequence encodes CASSLLAGGTGELFF.

The chain uses TRBV2 and TRBJ1-1; unclear D gene. Trimming left V 6 bases short and J 0 bases short, with 11 bases between. Germline-derived CDR1 and CDR2 are SNHLY and FYNNEI. This CDR3 has 14 residues. The CDR3 region has the DNA TGTGCCAGCAGGGTGAGAGGGATGAACACTGAAGCTTTCTTT. This gives the protein CASRVRGMNTEAFF. The full variable domain, in which reference TRBV2 and TRBJ1-1 provide the parts outside the CDR3, is EPEVTQTPSHQVTQMGQEVILRCVPISNHLYFYWYRQILGQKVEFLVSFYNNEISEKSEIFDDQFSVERPDGSNFTLKIRSTKLEDSAMYFCASRVRGMNTEAFFGQGTRLTVV.

The chain uses TRBV6-5 and TRBJ2-7; 8 bases map to TRBD2. The CDR3 is made up of 13 amino acids. The V segment lost 10 bases and the J segment 3 bases; nucleotides outside the gene matches: 8. Germline loops: CDR1 MNHEY, CDR2 SVGAGI. CDR3 protein: CATAGGGLYEQYF. The CDR3 DNA reads as TGTGCCACCGCCGGGGGGGGGCTCTACGAGCAGTACTTC.

This chain links TRBV7-2 with TRBJ1-5; tentatively, D is TRBD1 (5 bases). CDR3 size: 14 residues. CDR1 is SGHTA and CDR2 is FQGNSA in the germline V gene. The ends were cut back, 2 bases at V and 3 bases at J, with 8 bases in the middle. The CDR3 protein is CASSLRGNNQPQHF. In nucleotides, the CDR3 is TGTGCCAGCAGCTTAAGGGGTAACAATCAGCCCCAGCATTTT.

The chain joins TRBV19 to TRBJ1-2; D remains unclear. CDR3 size: 14 residues. The germline CDR1 and CDR2 sequences are LNHDA and SQIVND (reference sequence). V lost 0 bases to trimming and J lost 3 bases, with 8 bases between them. For the CDR3, the DNA is TGTGCCAGTAGTATAGAAGCGGCCTACTATGGCTACACCTTC. This sequence encodes CASSIEAAYYGYTF.

The chain carries TRBV7-8 and TRBJ1-1; 7 bases map to TRBD1. The length of the CDR3 is 17 residues. V lost 5 bases to trimming and J lost 0 bases; unmatched junction nucleotides: 12. CDR1 is SGHVS, CDR2 FQNEAQ, per germline. CDR3 sequence: CASSPRRTGYMNTEAFF. CDR3 in DNA: TGTGCCAGCAGCCCGAGAAGGACAGGCTACATGAACACTGAAGCTTTCTTT.

The chain combines TRBV11-2 with TRBJ2-7, with TRBD1 matching 8 bases. The V and J ends lost 5 bases and 5 bases, in that order; junction bases with no gene match: 8. This CDR3 is 14 amino acids long. Germline V gene data show CDR1 as SGHAT and CDR2 as FQNNGV. CDR3 in amino acids: CASSLRQGRDEQYF. Written as DNA, the CDR3 is TGTGCCAGCAGCCTCCGACAGGGGAGAGACGAGCAGTACTTC.

V is TRBV9 and J is TRBJ2-3, with 9 bases fitting TRBD2. The V segment lost 4 bases and the J segment 0 bases; nucleotides outside the gene matches: 6. This CDR3 comprises 16 residues. Germline lookup yields CDR1 SGDLS and CDR2 YYNGEE. This chain's CDR3 is CASSILAGMSTDTQYF. The CDR3 nucleotides read TGTGCCAGCAGCATCCTAGCGGGGATGAGCACAGATACGCAGTATTTT.